This TCR beta chain was retrieved from a study of Ad26.COV2.S vaccination and SARS-CoV-2 variants. Study observations and caveats: Using TCR breadth and depth analyses may have led to underestimated total T cell responses. Vaccinated and placebo-treated recipients had similar non-spike TCR breadth.

Sequencing used immunoSEQ multiplex PCR; TCRdb keeps in-frame clones, though not all of them. The sample lists about 350,000 clones; approximately 90% were seen once. As regards this clone: Its antigen is not known. This specimen includes other DNA sequences encoding the same CDR3.

V was shortened by 1 base and J by 1 base, with 5 bases between the two germline ends. The CDR3 runs 14 residues. Germline CDR1 reads SGDLS; CDR2 reads YYNGEE. This TCR came from a human donor who had recovered from COVID-19. The genes are TRBV9 and TRBJ2-2; the D gene is possibly TRBD1 (5 bases). The sample in question was peripheral blood, obtained after recovery from COVID-19. CDR3 sequence reads: CASSVQGNTGELFF. Written as DNA, the CDR3 is TGTGCCAGCAGCGTACAGGGGAACACCGGGGAGCTGTTTTTT.